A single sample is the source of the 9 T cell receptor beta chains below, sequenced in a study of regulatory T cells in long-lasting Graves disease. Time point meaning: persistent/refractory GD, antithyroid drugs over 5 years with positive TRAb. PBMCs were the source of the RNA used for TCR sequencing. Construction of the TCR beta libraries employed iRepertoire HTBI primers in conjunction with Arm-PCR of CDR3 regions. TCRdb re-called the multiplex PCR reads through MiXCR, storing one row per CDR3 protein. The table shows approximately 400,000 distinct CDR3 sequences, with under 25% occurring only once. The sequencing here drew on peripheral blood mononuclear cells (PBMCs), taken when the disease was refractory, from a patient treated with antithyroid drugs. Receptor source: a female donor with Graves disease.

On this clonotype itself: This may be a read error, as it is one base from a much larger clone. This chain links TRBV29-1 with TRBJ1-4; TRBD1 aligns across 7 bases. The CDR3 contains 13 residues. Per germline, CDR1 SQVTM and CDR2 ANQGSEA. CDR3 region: CSAETEGAGKLFF. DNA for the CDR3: TGCAGCGCTGAAACCGAGGGGGCGGGGAAACTGTTTTTT.

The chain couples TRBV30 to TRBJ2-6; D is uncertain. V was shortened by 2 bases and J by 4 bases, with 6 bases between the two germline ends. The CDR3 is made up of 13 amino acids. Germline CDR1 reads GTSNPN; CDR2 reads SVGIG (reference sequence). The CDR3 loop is CAWSLGGANVLTF. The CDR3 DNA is TGTGCCTGGAGTTTGGGAGGGGCCAACGTCCTGACTTTC.

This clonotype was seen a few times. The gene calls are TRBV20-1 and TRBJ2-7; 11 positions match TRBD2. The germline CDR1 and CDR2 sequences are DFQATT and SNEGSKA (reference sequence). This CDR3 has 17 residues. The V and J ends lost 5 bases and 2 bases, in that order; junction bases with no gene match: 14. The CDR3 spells CSAQGRGLAGLPYEQYF. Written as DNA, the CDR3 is TGCAGTGCTCAAGGCCGAGGACTAGCGGGCCTACCCTACGAGCAGTACTTC.

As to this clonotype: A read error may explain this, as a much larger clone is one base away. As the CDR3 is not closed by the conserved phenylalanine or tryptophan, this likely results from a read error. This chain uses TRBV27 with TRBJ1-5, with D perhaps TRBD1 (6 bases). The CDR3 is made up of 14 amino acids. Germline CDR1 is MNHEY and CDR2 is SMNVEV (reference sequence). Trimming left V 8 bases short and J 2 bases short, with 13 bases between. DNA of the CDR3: TGTGCCAGCGGGGACATGAGCGGCAATCAGCCCCAGCATCTT. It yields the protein CASGDMSGNQPQHL.

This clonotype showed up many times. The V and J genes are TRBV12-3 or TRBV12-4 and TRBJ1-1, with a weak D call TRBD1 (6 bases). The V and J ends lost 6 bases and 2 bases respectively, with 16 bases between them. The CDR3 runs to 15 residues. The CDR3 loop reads CASRKIGQFNTEAFF. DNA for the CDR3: TGTGCCAGCAGGAAAATAGGACAGTTTAACACTGAAGCTTTCTTT.

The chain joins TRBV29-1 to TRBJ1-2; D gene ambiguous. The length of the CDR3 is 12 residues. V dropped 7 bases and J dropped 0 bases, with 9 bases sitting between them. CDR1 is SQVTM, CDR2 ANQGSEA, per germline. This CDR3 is CSATETNYGYTF. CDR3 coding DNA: TGCAGCGCCACCGAGACTAACTATGGCTACACCTTC.

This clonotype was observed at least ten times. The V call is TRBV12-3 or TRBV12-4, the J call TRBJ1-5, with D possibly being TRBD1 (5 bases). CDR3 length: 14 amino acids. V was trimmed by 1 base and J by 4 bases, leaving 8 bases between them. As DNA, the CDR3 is TGTGCCAGCAGTTTAGGGAGGGGAAATCAGCCCCAGCATTTT. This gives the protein CASSLGRGNQPQHF.

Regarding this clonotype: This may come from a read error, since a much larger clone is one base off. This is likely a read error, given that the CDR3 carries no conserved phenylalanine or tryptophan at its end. CDR3 in DNA: TGTGCCAGTTCGTCCCAGGGGCGGACGCACTCCTACGAGCAGTACTCC. Encoded protein: CASSSQGRTHSYEQYS. The chain uses TRBV28 and TRBJ2-7; TRBD1 is a possible D gene (6 bases). Germline CDR1 MDHEN, CDR2 SYDVKM. The length of the CDR3 is 16 residues. The ends were cut back, 9 bases at V and 0 bases at J, with 21 bases in the middle.

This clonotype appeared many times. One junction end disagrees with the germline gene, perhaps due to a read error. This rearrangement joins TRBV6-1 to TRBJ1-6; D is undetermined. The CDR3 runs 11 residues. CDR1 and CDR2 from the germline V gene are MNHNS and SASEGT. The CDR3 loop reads CASMDKSPLHF. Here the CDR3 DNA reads TGTGCCAGCATGGATAAATCACCCCTCCACTTT.